The 26 T cell receptor beta chains reported below all come from one sample, sequenced in a study of cytomegalovirus exposure and HLA in healthy donors. Primers: 60 Vbeta forward and 13 Jbeta reverse. Using immunoSEQ multiplex PCR, the repertoire was profiled, and TCRdb retains in-frame clones only, with some absent. The sample records 250,000 to 350,000 clones, roughly 90% being singletons. Sample: PBMCs. The receptors stem from a woman younger than 30 in good health and CMV-seronegative.

With respect to this clone: The sample has other DNA sequences that encode this CDR3 too. The chain combines TRBV9 with TRBJ2-1, with 7 bases that match TRBD1. Germline V gene lookup returns CDR1 SGDLS and CDR2 YYNGEE. J gave up 4 bases and V 0 bases, and 1 base lay outside the gene matches. There are 14 residues in the CDR3. In DNA, the CDR3 is TGTGCCAGCAGCGTAGGGGGACAGTACAATGAGCAGTTCTTC. This gives the protein CASSVGGQYNEQFF.

Note on this clone: The junction differs from germline at one of its ends, possibly a read error. The genes are TRBV7-9 and TRBJ1-4, with unresolved D. In germline, CDR1 is SEHNR, CDR2 FQNEAQ (reference sequence). The CDR3 covers 17 residues. The CDR3 region has the DNA TGTTCCAGCAGCTTTCCCTTAGAAGTTACAACTAATGAAAAACTGTTTTTT. This sequence encodes CSSSFPLEVTTNEKLFF.

The CDR3 region is CASSWRTGGFFRWEKLFF. The CDR3 DNA follows: TGTGCCAGCAGCTGGAGGACAGGGGGCTTTTTTCGGTGGGAAAAACTGTTTTTT. The chain combines TRBV5-7 with TRBJ1-4, with 11 bases aligning to TRBD1. TRBV5-7 has ORF status, its function being uncertain. This CDR3 is 18 amino acids long. J lost 8 bases, V lost 3 bases, and 15 bases had no gene match.

Notes on this clone: Sequence at one end of the junction differs from germline and may be a read error. This chain uses TRBV7-9 with TRBJ1-1, with D maybe TRBD1 (6 bases). The CDR3 length is 14 residues. Germline V gene data show CDR1 as SEHNR and CDR2 as FQNEAQ (reference sequence). The CDR3 bases are TGTTCCAGCAGCTTAGGAGGGGGGAACACTGAAGCTTTCTTT. Its protein product is CSSSLGGGNTEAFF.

The V gene is TRBV7-6, the J gene TRBJ1-5, with no clear D. Germline V gene lookup returns CDR1 SGHVS and CDR2 FNYEAQ. Trimming removed 3 bases at V and 1 base at J, with 19 bases between. This CDR3 spans 18 amino acids. CDR3 in DNA: TGTGCCAGCAGCTTGACGCCACCAGGACTCACAAGCAATCAGCCCCAGCATTTT. Translating it yields CASSLTPPGLTSNQPQHF.

The rearrangement links TRBV9 to TRBJ2-3; TRBD2 is a possible D gene (7 bases). Between the trimmed V and J ends, which lost 3 bases and 4 bases, there was a span of 15 bases. There are 15 residues in the CDR3. Germline CDR1 is SGDLS and CDR2 is YYNGEE. CDR3 sequence: CASSARRGRADTQYF. The CDR3, as DNA: TGTGCCAGCAGCGCCCGGCGGGGGCGTGCAGATACGCAGTATTTT.

The J gene is TRBJ1-6, the V gene TRBV6-1; D is unresolved. In germline, CDR1 is MNHNS, CDR2 SASEGT. The CDR3 sequence is 14 residues long. V was clipped by 2 bases and J by 9 bases, with 11 bases between them. CDR3 in amino acids: CASSEFHSGSPLHF. As DNA, the CDR3 is TGTGCCAGCAGTGAATTTCACTCCGGTTCACCCCTCCACTTT.

The gene calls are TRBV4-2 and TRBJ1-6; possible D gene TRBD1, 5 bases. This CDR3 comprises 14 residues. The germline V gene encodes CDR1 LGHNA and CDR2 YNFKEQ. V was clipped by 6 bases and J by 5 bases, with 11 bases between them. The CDR3 here is CASRWGRDNSPLHF. The CDR3 DNA reads TGTGCCAGCAGATGGGGCAGGGATAATTCACCCCTCCACTTT.

The chain carries TRBV4-1 and TRBJ1-4; D might be TRBD1 (6 bases). The CDR3 loop spans 15 amino acids. The V and J ends lost 2 bases and 7 bases respectively, with 14 bases between them. Germline V gives CDR1 MGHRA, CDR2 YSYEKL. The CDR3 here is CASSQPAGQSEKLFF. The CDR3 DNA is TGCGCCAGCAGCCAACCCGCAGGACAGTCTGAAAAACTGTTTTTT.

This clone showed up just once. The identical CDR3 is also encoded by other nucleotide sequences in the sample. The V and J genes are TRBV6-1 and TRBJ1-5; D is uncertain. The CDR3 contains 13 residues. Trimming removed 2 bases at V and 4 bases at J, with 6 bases between. The germline V gene has CDR1 MNHNS and CDR2 SASEGT. In DNA, the CDR3 is TGTGCCAGCAGTGAAAGAGGTAATCAGCCCCAGCATTTT. Its protein product is CASSERGNQPQHF.

V gene TRBV27 combines with J gene TRBJ2-1, with a tentative D call TRBD2 (5 bases). The CDR3 contains 16 residues. The V gene's germline CDR1 is MNHEY and CDR2 SMNVEV (reference sequence). With 6 bases removed from V and 7 bases from J, the gap between germline ends came to 22 bases. CDR3 sequence reads: CASSVAYHEPGNEQFF. CDR3 nucleotides: TGTGCCAGCAGCGTAGCTTACCATGAACCGGGGAATGAGCAGTTCTTC.

This chain's CDR3 is CASGLGAGDEQYF. The CDR3 DNA sequence: TGTGCTAGTGGTTTGGGAGCCGGGGACGAGCAGTACTTC. The V call is TRBV12-5, the J call TRBJ2-7; perhaps TRBD2 as D (5 bases). Germline loops: CDR1 LGHNT, CDR2 FRNRAP. The CDR3 length is 13 residues. The ends were cut back, 1 base at V and 5 bases at J, with 9 bases in the middle.

The chain carries TRBV7-9 and TRBJ1-1; TRBD1 agrees at 7 bases. This CDR3 comprises 14 residues. Germline CDR1 is SEHNR and CDR2 is FQNEAQ (reference sequence). V lost 6 bases to trimming and J lost 1 base; unmatched junction nucleotides: 5. For the CDR3, the DNA is TGTGCCAGCAGTCACAGGGGATCGAACACTGAAGCTTTCTTT. Translation: CASSHRGSNTEAFF.

The chain uses TRBV13 and TRBJ2-5; TRBD2 matches at 10 bases. Trimming cost V 6 bases and J 10 bases; bases outside gene matches: 14. This CDR3 comprises 15 residues. CDR1 PRHDT and CDR2 FYEKMQ come from the germline V gene (reference sequence). The CDR3, as DNA: TGTGCCAGCAGGCGGACTAGCGGCCAAGACGCGGACCAGTACTTC. As protein: CASRRTSGQDADQYF.

V gene TRBV5-1 combines with J gene TRBJ2-7, with TRBD2 identical over 11 bases. V lost 0 bases, J lost 4 bases, and 3 bases stayed unmatched. Looked up from germline, CDR1 is SGHRS and CDR2 is YFSETQ. The CDR3 extends over 15 amino acids. CDR3 amino acids: CASSLVAGGSYEQYF. The CDR3 DNA follows: TGCGCCAGCAGCTTGGTAGCGGGGGGGTCATACGAGCAGTACTTC.

In the case of this clone: Other DNA sequences in this sample translate to the same CDR3. V and J are TRBV9 and TRBJ2-7; the match to TRBD2 covers 10 bases. CDR3 length equals 14 residues. V lost 0 bases to trimming and J lost 3 bases; unmatched junction nucleotides: 0. Germline V gene sequence: CDR1 SGDLS, CDR2 YYNGEE. The CDR3 is CASSVASGGYEQYF. The CDR3 DNA sequence: TGTGCCAGCAGCGTAGCTAGCGGGGGCTACGAGCAGTACTTC.

This clone was seen a single time. This sequence joins TRBV4-1 and TRBJ1-2, with unresolved D. CDR1 is MGHRA and CDR2 is YSYEKL in the germline V gene. The CDR3 consists of 13 residues. The V end was cut by 3 bases, the J end by 7 bases, with 12 bases between. The DNA of the CDR3 is TGCGCCAGCAGCCATCAAGTAGCGGGTGGCTACACCTTC. Its translation is CASSHQVAGGYTF.

This chain joins TRBV12-5 and TRBJ2-7, with 7 bases that match TRBD1. The junction had 11 bases not matched to a gene; V was cut back by 6 bases and J by 0 bases. CDR3 length: 16 amino acids. Germline values: CDR1 LGHNT, CDR2 FRNRAP. The CDR3 region has the DNA TGTGCTAGTGGCCTAAACTTAGGGACAGTCTCCTACGAGCAGTACTTC. Its translation: CASGLNLGTVSYEQYF.

The gene calls are TRBV7-8 and TRBJ1-2; D gene uncertain. Germline CDR1 reads SGHVS; CDR2 reads FQNEAQ. The ends were cut back, 2 bases at V and 6 bases at J, with 16 bases in the middle. There are 15 residues in the CDR3. CDR3 nucleotide sequence: TGTGCCAGCAGCTTACGTACAGCCCTACCCAATGGCTACACCTTC. Translated, it gives CASSLRTALPNGYTF.

In this sample, this clone turned up once. This chain links TRBV27 with TRBJ2-7; D remains ambiguous. In germline, CDR1 is MNHEY, CDR2 SMNVEV (reference sequence). The V end was cut by 2 bases, the J end by 3 bases, with 8 bases between. CDR3 length: 13 residues. CDR3 sequence: CASSLTQVYEQYF. DNA of the CDR3: TGTGCCAGCAGTTTAACACAAGTCTACGAGCAGTACTTC.

The V call is TRBV6-4, the J call TRBJ2-1; 7 bases fit TRBD2. The V and J ends lost 6 bases and 5 bases, in that order; junction bases with no gene match: 7. The CDR3 totals 14 residues. The germline gives CDR1 MRHNA, CDR2 SNTAGT. CDR3 in amino acids: CASRASGTNNEQFF. The CDR3 DNA follows: TGTGCCAGCAGAGCCAGCGGGACCAACAATGAGCAGTTCTTC.

Turning to this clone: This sample also contains other DNA sequences that code for the same CDR3. This rearrangement joins TRBV7-9 to TRBJ1-1; 8 nucleotides line up with TRBD1. The CDR3 has 14 amino acids. J lost 2 bases, V lost 2 bases, and 1 base had no gene match. Germline CDR1 is SEHNR and CDR2 is FQNEAQ (reference sequence). CDR3 sequence: CASSLQGANTEAFF. In DNA form, the CDR3 reads TGTGCCAGCAGCTTACAGGGGGCCAACACTGAAGCTTTCTTT.

The chain combines TRBV2 with TRBJ2-4; D might be TRBD1 (6 bases). V was shortened by 6 bases and J by 5 bases, with 17 bases between the two germline ends. The germline CDR1 and CDR2 sequences are SNHLY and FYNNEI. This CDR3 has 15 amino acids. The CDR3, as DNA: TGTGCCAGCAGGATTACGACAGGATCTCAAAACATTCAGTACTTC. It yields the protein CASRITTGSQNIQYF.

The chain is built from TRBV25-1 and TRBJ1-1; D is unclear. V was trimmed by 7 bases and J by 8 bases, leaving 17 bases between them. Germline V gives CDR1 MGHDK, CDR2 SYGVNS. The CDR3 extends over 13 amino acids. This CDR3 is CASTHGKGAEAFF. In DNA, the CDR3 is TGTGCCAGCACCCATGGAAAGGGAGCCGAAGCTTTCTTT.

The chain's CDR3 is CASSGAPFYGYTF. CDR3 nucleotides: TGTGCCAGCAGCGGGGCACCATTCTATGGCTACACCTTC. This chain uses TRBV9 with TRBJ1-2; the D is unclear. This CDR3 is 13 amino acids long. The V gene's germline CDR1 is SGDLS and CDR2 YYNGEE. Trimming stripped 3 bases from V and 4 bases from J, with 10 bases between. Drawing the rest from reference TRBV9 and TRBJ1-2, the complete variable domain is DSGVTQTPKHLITATGQRVTLRCSPRSGDLSVYWYQQSLDQGLQFLIQYYNGEERAKGNILERFSAQQFPDLHSELNLSSLELGDSALYFCASSGAPFYGYTFGSGTRLTVV.

This clone was counted between two and nine times. J is TRBJ2-2 and V is TRBV30, with TRBD1 as a possible D gene (6 bases). Germline values: CDR1 GTSNPN, CDR2 SVGIG (reference sequence). Trimming removed 2 bases at V and 6 bases at J, with 22 bases between. The CDR3 runs 17 residues. Here the CDR3 DNA reads TGTGCCTGGAGTTACAATGGCAGGGGAAGGGTAGCCGGGGAGCTGTTTTTT. Protein sequence: CAWSYNGRGRVAGELFF.